The 21 T cell receptor beta chains below come from one sample, sequenced in a study of T cells in Graves' hyperthyroidism and ophthalmopathy. Amplified regions were TCR beta CDR3 sequences from RNA transcripts. Primed by the HTBI set, a first-round RT-PCR was run on the TCR CDR3. TCRdb passed the multiplex PCR reads through MiXCR, listing each CDR3 protein once. The top ten hold 30% to 35% of the sample, which has about 290,000 distinct CDR3 sequences, about 16% seen once. Sequencing was carried out using blood. The receptor set was obtained from a woman aged 50 to 60 with Graves' hyperthyroidism that later progressed to Graves' ophthalmopathy.

This clonotype has ten or more counts. The chain carries TRBV6-1 and TRBJ2-3; TRBD1 aligns across 8 bases. J gave up 3 bases and V 4 bases, and 6 bases lay outside the gene matches. Germline CDR1 reads MNHNS; CDR2 reads SASEGT. CDR3 length: 15 residues. CDR3 coding DNA: TGTGCCAGCAGTGTTACGGGACAGGTAACAGATACGCAGTATTTT. It specifies CASSVTGQVTDTQYF.

This clonotype was picked up many times. The gene calls are TRBV5-1 and TRBJ2-1; no clear D gene. Germline V lookup: CDR1 SGHRS, CDR2 YFSETQ. V was clipped by 5 bases and J by 6 bases, with 15 bases between them. The CDR3 length is 14 residues. The CDR3 protein is CASSTGGWGNEQFF. The CDR3 region has the DNA TGCGCCAGCAGTACCGGCGGCTGGGGCAATGAGCAGTTCTTC.

This clonotype was seen at least ten times. The rearrangement uses TRBV10-3 and TRBJ2-1; 10 nucleotides agree with TRBD1. J lost 9 bases, V lost 9 bases, and 11 bases had no gene match. CDR1 is ENHRY, CDR2 SYGVKD, per germline. This CDR3 spans 14 amino acids. The CDR3: CAIKTGQGRTEQFF. CDR3 nucleotides: TGTGCCATTAAAACGGGACAGGGGAGGACTGAGCAGTTCTTC.

In this sample, this clonotype turned up a few times. The CDR3 spells CASSPSLDGELFF. The CDR3 coding sequence is TGTGCCAGCAGCCCCTCCCTGGACGGGGAGCTGTTTTTT. The chain has TRBV14 and TRBJ2-2; D is ambiguous. In germline, CDR1 is SGHDN, CDR2 FVKESK. This CDR3 has 13 residues. V was shortened by 4 bases and J by 7 bases, with 10 bases between the two germline ends.

This clonotype was counted many times. The chain combines TRBV5-6 with TRBJ2-5, with a tentative D call TRBD2 (5 bases). Germline assignment: CDR1 SGHDT and CDR2 YYEEEE. The V end lost 6 bases, the J end lost 5 bases, and 20 bases lay between the germline ends. The CDR3 is 15 amino acids. CDR3 DNA sequence: TGTGCCAGCACCCCTGCGTCGGGGATGAGGGAGACCCAGTACTTC. It is translated as CASTPASGMRETQYF.

The V gene is TRBV28, the J gene TRBJ2-1, with 9 bases aligning to TRBD1. The CDR3 contains 12 residues. Trimming cost V 7 bases and J 15 bases; bases outside gene matches: 10. Germline CDR1 MDHEN, CDR2 SYDVKM. CDR3 sequence: CASTRRDRVWFF. CDR3 sequence (DNA): TGTGCCAGCACCCGTCGGGACAGGGTTTGGTTCTTC.

There are many counts of this clonotype. The V gene is TRBV12-3 or TRBV12-4, the J gene TRBJ2-1; D is uncertain. The CDR3 runs 13 residues. Trimming stripped 3 bases from V and 6 bases from J, with 9 bases between. This CDR3 is CASSFSRLNEQFF. The CDR3 DNA follows: TGTGCCAGCAGTTTTTCGCGCCTCAATGAGCAGTTCTTC.

This clonotype was picked up many times. The chain joins TRBV20-1 to TRBJ2-5, with TRBD1 identical over 10 bases. Germline values: CDR1 DFQATT, CDR2 SNEGSKA (reference sequence). The ends lost 5 bases at V and 1 base at J; junction bases unmatched: 10. The CDR3 runs 16 residues. CDR3 protein: CSAPVRDRGGQETQYF. The CDR3 DNA reads as TGCAGTGCTCCAGTGAGGGACAGGGGAGGCCAAGAGACCCAGTACTTC.

CDR3 sequence (DNA): TGCGCCAGCAGCCAAGAAGTTGCGGTAACCAGGACGGCTTTCTTT. It translates to CASSQEVAVTRTAFF. This chain connects TRBV4-1 to TRBJ1-1; D remains unclear. The CDR3 consists of 15 residues. The V and J ends lost 0 bases and 11 bases respectively, with 19 bases between them. From germline, CDR1 is MGHRA and CDR2 YSYEKL.

The V call is TRBV24-1, the J call TRBJ2-5; TRBD2 might be the D (6 bases). The CDR3 spans 13 residues. The germline CDR1 and CDR2 sequences are KGHDR and SFDVKD. Trimming took 3 bases from V and 3 from J, leaving 7 bases between them. The CDR3 spells CATSDPGEETQYF. CDR3 coding DNA: TGTGCCACCAGTGATCCGGGAGAAGAGACCCAGTACTTC.

This clonotype has at least ten counts. The genes are TRBV15 and TRBJ1-1; D may be TRBD1 (6 bases). The ends were cut back, 4 bases at V and 3 bases at J, with 12 bases in the middle. The CDR3 consists of 14 residues. Looked up from germline, CDR1 is LNHNV and CDR2 is YYDKDF (reference sequence). The CDR3 here is CATSTGEADTEAFF. In DNA, the CDR3 is TGTGCCACCAGCACAGGGGAGGCAGACACTGAAGCTTTCTTT.

This clonotype was detected many times. This chain uses TRBV20-1 with TRBJ2-1, with D tentatively TRBD2 (6 bases). This CDR3 spans 14 amino acids. V dropped 0 bases and J dropped 6 bases, with 12 bases sitting between them. Germline CDR1 DFQATT, CDR2 SNEGSKA (reference sequence). Here the CDR3 DNA reads TGCAGTGCTAGAGATGCTAGGAGGGGCAATGAGCAGTTCTTC. It codes for CSARDARRGNEQFF.

The table lists this clonotype with many counts. The rearrangement joins TRBV20-1 to TRBJ1-4; D perhaps matches TRBD1 (5 bases). The CDR3 consists of 14 residues. The ends were cut back, 1 base at V and 5 bases at J, with 11 bases in the middle. From germline, CDR1 is DFQATT and CDR2 SNEGSKA (reference sequence). The CDR3 protein is CSARAGTGNEKLFF. The CDR3 DNA reads as TGCAGTGCTAGAGCGGGGACGGGGAATGAAAAACTGTTTTTT.

This clonotype appeared many times. The chain employs TRBV20-1 and TRBJ1-4; TRBD1 matches at 8 bases. V trimming: 0 bases; J trimming: 7 bases; junction bases outside the gene matches: 4. The germline V gene has CDR1 DFQATT and CDR2 SNEGSKA (reference sequence). This CDR3 has 14 residues. The CDR3 sequence is CSARDSQGVEKLFF. The CDR3 DNA reads as TGCAGTGCTAGAGATTCACAGGGGGTTGAAAAACTGTTTTTT.

This clonotype was seen repeatedly, ten times or more. V usage is TRBV30 and J usage is TRBJ2-7, with 12 bases matching TRBD2. The CDR3 has 14 amino acids. The V gene's germline CDR1 is GTSNPN and CDR2 SVGIG (reference sequence). With 2 bases clipped from V and 7 bases from J, the junction kept 6 bases outside the gene matches. This CDR3 reads CAWSRTSGKAEQYF. In DNA form, the CDR3 reads TGTGCCTGGAGTCGGACTAGCGGGAAGGCAGAGCAGTACTTC.

The table lists this clonotype with a few counts. The rearrangement links TRBV9 to TRBJ2-2, with no clear D. This CDR3 comprises 13 residues. Deletions cut 0 bases from V and 2 bases from J, with 2 bases between. Germline loops: CDR1 SGDLS, CDR2 YYNGEE. CDR3 in DNA: TGTGCCAGCAGCGTAGGAAACACCGGGGAGCTGTTTTTT. The encoded protein is CASSVGNTGELFF.

The gene calls are TRBV20-1 and TRBJ1-2, with 10 nucleotides matching TRBD1. This CDR3 region has 15 residues. Germline CDR1 and CDR2: DFQATT and SNEGSKA (reference sequence). After removal of 1 base from V and 4 bases from J, the junction contained 6 bases not matched to a gene. This CDR3 reads CSARVRGTGAYGYTF. In nucleotides, the CDR3 is TGCAGTGCTAGAGTGAGAGGGACAGGGGCCTATGGCTACACCTTC.

This clonotype was counted many times. The J gene is TRBJ2-7, the V gene TRBV3-1; 10 bases are a match to TRBD1. V was pared by 4 bases and J by 4 bases, with 4 bases of the junction left unmatched. CDR1 is LGHDT, CDR2 YNNKEL, per germline (reference sequence). This CDR3 is built from 14 residues. CDR3 sequence reads: CASSPRDRGYEQYF. The CDR3, as DNA: TGTGCCAGCAGCCCCCGGGACAGGGGTTACGAGCAGTACTTC.

This clonotype was counted at least ten times. The chain is built from TRBV11-2 and TRBJ2-7, with TRBD2 as a possible D gene (6 bases). Between the trimmed V and J ends, which lost 5 bases and 4 bases, there was a span of 15 bases. From germline, CDR1 is SGHAT and CDR2 FQNNGV. This CDR3 spans 14 amino acids. The CDR3 DNA follows: TGTGCCAGCAGCGGGACTGTGATTGTATACGAGCAGTACTTC. It is translated as CASSGTVIVYEQYF.

This chain links TRBV11-2 with TRBJ2-7; D gene unclear. CDR3 length: 13 amino acids. Germline assignment: CDR1 SGHAT and CDR2 FQNNGV. Trimming cost V 8 bases and J 0 bases, with 11 bases left between them. CDR3 loop: CASLGRSSYEQYF. In nucleotides, the CDR3 is TGTGCCAGCTTGGGCAGGAGCTCCTACGAGCAGTACTTC.

This clonotype occurred many times. The chain has TRBV6-1 and TRBJ1-1, with D maybe TRBD1 (6 bases). The germline CDR1 and CDR2 sequences are MNHNS and SASEGT. V was pared by 3 bases and J by 5 bases, with 16 bases between. CDR3 size: 15 residues. The CDR3 DNA sequence: TGTGCCAGCAGTGACAGGGGAACGGTTTGGACTGAAGCTTTCTTT. It encodes CASSDRGTVWTEAFF.